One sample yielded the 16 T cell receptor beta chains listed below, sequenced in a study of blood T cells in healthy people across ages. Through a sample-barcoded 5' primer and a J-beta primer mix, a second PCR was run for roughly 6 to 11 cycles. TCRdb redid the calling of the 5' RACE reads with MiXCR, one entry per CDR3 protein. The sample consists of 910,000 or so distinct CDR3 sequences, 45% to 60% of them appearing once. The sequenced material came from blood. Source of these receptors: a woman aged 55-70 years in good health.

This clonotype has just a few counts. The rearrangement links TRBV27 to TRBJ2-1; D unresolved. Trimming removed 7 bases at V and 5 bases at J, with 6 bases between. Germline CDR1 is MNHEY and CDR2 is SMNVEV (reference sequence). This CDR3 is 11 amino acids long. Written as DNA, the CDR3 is TGTGCCAGCACCCAAAACAATGAGCAGTTCTTC. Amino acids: CASTQNNEQFF.

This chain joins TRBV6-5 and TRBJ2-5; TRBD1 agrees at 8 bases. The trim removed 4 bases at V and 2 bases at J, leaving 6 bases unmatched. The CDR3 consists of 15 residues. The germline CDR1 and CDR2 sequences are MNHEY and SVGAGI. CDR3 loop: CASSLWTGHQETQYF. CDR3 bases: TGTGCCAGCAGTTTGTGGACAGGGCATCAAGAGACCCAGTACTTC.

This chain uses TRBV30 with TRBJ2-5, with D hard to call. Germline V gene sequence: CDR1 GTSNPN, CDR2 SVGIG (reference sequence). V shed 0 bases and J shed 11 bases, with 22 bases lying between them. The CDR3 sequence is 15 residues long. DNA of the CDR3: TGTGCCTGGAGTGTACCACGGAGCAGCACAGATACGCAGTACTTC. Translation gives CAWSVPRSSTDTQYF.

The CDR3 nucleotides are TGTGCCAGCACCTGGGGAACTGACTATGGCTACACCTTC. This sequence encodes CASTWGTDYGYTF. This chain joins TRBV12-3 or TRBV12-4 and TRBJ1-2; D remains ambiguous. The V end was cut by 7 bases, the J end by 3 bases, with 12 bases between. The CDR3 length is 13 residues.

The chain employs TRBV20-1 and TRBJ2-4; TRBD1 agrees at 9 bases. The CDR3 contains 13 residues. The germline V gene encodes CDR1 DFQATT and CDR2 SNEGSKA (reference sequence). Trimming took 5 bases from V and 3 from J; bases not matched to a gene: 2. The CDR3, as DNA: TGCAGTGCTCTGGGACAGGGCAAAAACATTCAGTACTTC. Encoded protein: CSALGQGKNIQYF.

CDR3 loop: CASTRSGSTNEKLFF. In nucleotides, the CDR3 is TGTGCCAGCACCCGGTCAGGCTCAACTAATGAAAAACTGTTTTTT. The chain uses TRBV12-3 or TRBV12-4 and TRBJ1-4; D not resolved. The CDR3 consists of 15 residues. Trimming took off 7 bases at V and 0 bases at J, with 12 bases between the two ends.

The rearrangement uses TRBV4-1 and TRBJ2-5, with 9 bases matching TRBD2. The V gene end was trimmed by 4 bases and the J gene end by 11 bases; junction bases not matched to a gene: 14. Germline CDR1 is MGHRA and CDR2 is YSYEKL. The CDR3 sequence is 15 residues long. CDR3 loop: CASSPGLAFDNEQYF. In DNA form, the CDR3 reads TGCGCCAGCAGCCCCGGACTAGCGTTCGACAATGAGCAGTACTTC.

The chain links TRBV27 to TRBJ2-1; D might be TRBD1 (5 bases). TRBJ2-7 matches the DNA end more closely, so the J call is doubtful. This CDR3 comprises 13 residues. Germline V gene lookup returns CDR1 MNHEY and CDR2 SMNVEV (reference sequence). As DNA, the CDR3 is TGTGCCAGCAGTTTACTAGGGGTCGACGAGCAGTACTTC. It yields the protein CASSLLGVDEQYF.

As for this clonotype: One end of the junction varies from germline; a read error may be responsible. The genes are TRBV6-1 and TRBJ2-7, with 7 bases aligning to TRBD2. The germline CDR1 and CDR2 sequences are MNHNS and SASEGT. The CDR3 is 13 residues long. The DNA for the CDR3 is TGTGCTAGCACACGAGCGGGAAACTACGAACAGTACTTC. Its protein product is CASTRAGNYEQYF.

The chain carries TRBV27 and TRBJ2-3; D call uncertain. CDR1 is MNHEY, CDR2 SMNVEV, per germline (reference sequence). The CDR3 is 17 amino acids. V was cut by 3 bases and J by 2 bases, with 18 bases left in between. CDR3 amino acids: CASSFPPRPAITDTQYF. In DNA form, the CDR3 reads TGTGCCAGCAGTTTCCCCCCCCGGCCAGCTATCACAGATACGCAGTATTTT.

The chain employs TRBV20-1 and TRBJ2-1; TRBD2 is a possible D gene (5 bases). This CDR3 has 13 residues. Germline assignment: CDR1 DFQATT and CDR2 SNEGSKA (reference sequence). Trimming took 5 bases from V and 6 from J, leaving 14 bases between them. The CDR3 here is CSAPRVATNEQFF. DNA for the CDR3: TGCAGTGCTCCGCGGGTGGCCACCAATGAGCAGTTCTTC.

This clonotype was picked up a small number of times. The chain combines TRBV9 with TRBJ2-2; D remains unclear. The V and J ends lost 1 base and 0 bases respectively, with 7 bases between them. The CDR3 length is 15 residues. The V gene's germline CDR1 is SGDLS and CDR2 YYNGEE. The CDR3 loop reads CASSVTESNTGELFF. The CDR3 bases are TGTGCCAGCAGCGTAACAGAGTCGAACACCGGGGAGCTGTTTTTT. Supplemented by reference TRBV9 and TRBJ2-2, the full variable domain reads DSGVTQTPKHLITATGQRVTLRCSPRSGDLSVYWYQQSLDQGLQFLIQYYNGEERAKGNILERFSAQQFPDLHSELNLSSLELGDSALYFCASSVTESNTGELFFGEGSRLTVL.

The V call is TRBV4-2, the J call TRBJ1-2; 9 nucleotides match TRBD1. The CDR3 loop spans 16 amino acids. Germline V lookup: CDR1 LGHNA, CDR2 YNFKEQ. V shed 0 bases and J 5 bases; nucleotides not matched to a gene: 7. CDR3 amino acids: CASSQDGGDRVYGYTF. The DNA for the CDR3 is TGTGCCAGCAGCCAAGATGGGGGGGACAGGGTTTATGGCTACACCTTC.

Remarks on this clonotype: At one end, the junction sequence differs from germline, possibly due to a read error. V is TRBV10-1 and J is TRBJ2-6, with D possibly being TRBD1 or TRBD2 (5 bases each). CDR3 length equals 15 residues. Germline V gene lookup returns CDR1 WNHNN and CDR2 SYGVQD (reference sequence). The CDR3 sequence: CASRVRGSGANVPTF. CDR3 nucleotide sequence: TGCGCCAGCAGAGTACGGGGCTCTGGGGCCAACGTCCCGACTTTC.

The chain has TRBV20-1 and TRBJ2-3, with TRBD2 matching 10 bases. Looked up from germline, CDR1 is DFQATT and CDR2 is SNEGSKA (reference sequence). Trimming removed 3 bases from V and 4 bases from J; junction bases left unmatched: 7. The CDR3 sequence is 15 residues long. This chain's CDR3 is CSASSLAGVADTQYF. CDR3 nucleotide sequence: TGCAGTGCTAGTTCTCTAGCGGGAGTCGCAGATACGCAGTATTTT.

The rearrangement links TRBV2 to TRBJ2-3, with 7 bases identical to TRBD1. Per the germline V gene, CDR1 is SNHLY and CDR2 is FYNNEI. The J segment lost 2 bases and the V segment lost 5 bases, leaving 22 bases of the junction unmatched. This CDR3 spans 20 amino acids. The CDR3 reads CASSPLEKWTGFKDTDTQYF. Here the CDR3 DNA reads TGTGCCAGCAGTCCCTTGGAGAAATGGACAGGCTTTAAAGACACAGATACGCAGTATTTT. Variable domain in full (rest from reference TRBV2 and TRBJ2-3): EPEVTQTPSHQVTQMGQEVILRCVPISNHLYFYWYRQILGQKVEFLVSFYNNEISEKSEIFDDQFSVERPDGSNFTLKIRSTKLEDSAMYFCASSPLEKWTGFKDTDTQYFGPGTRLTVL.